What follows describes a single T cell receptor (beta chain). The antigen is unknown. The source of the sample is a study of OX40 agonist ivuxolimab in advanced cancers. General study results and limits: Doses of 0.1 to 3.0 mg/kg were accompanied by clonal expansion of CD4+ and CD8+ blood T cells by week 6. The 0.1-3.0 mg/kg partial responders had among the lowest clonal expansion.

This table comes from immunoSEQ multiplex PCR, and its TCRdb copy is limited to in-frame clones, with some not included. The sample lists about 64,000 clones; roughly 87% were seen once. CDR3 length: 15 residues. Trimming removed 7 bases from V and 1 base from J; junction bases left unmatched: 10. The germline V gene encodes CDR1 MDHEN and CDR2 SYDVKM. The chain has TRBV28 and TRBJ2-7, with TRBD1 matching 7 bases. The TCR comes from an adult with an advanced solid tumor such as melanoma, head and neck, liver or kidney cancer. The sequenced sample was CD4+ or CD8+ T cells sorted from blood, obtained in a trial of the OX40 agonist ivuxolimab. This CDR3 is CASNQRGRGSYEQYF. The CDR3 bases are TGTGCCAGCAACCAAAGGGGGCGCGGATCCTACGAGCAGTACTTC.